This T cell receptor (beta chain) was profiled in a study of T cell repertoires in cytomegalovirus infection. Study-wide points: The response measured ex vivo was dominated by TCR beta clonotypes (HLA-C-restricted and CMV-specific).

Worth noting for this clonotype: The antigen remains unidentified.

V gave up 4 bases and J gave up 7 bases; unmatched junction bases: 4. The CDR3 sequence is 12 residues long. Germline CDR1 and CDR2: MNHEY and SVGEGT. MiXCR, run by TCRdb on the reads, gives a single entry per CDR3 protein. The table lists about half a million distinct CDR3 sequences, 30% to 40% of them singletons. The V and J genes are TRBV6-2 or TRBV6-3 and TRBJ2-7; the match to TRBD2 covers 7 bases. Specimen: cultured PBMCs, collected from culture after CMV antigen stimulation. The sequence derives from a human donor in good health (CMV status not recorded). Some clones in this sample may be carry-over from other donors' samples. Written as DNA, the CDR3 is TGTGCCAGCAGTTTCCGGGACTATGAGCAGTACTTC. Translating gives CASSFRDYEQYF.